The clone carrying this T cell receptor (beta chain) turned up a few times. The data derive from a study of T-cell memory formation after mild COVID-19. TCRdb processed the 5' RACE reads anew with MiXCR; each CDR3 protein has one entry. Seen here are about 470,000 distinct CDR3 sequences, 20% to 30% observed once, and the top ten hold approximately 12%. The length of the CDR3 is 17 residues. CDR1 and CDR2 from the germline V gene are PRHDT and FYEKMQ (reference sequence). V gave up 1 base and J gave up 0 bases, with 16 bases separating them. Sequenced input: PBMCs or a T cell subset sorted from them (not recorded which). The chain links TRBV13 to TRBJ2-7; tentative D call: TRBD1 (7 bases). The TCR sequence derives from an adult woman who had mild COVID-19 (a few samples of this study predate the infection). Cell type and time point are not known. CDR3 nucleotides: TGTGCCAGCAGCTTAGCGGGAGACAGGGTTAGCTCCTACGAGCAGTACTTC. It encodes CASSLAGDRVSSYEQYF. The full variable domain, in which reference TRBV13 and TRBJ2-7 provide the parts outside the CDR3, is AAGVIQSPRHLIKEKRETATLKCYPIPRHDTVYWYQQGPGQDPQFLISFYEKMQSDKGSIPDRFSAQQFSDYHSELNMSSLELGDSALYFCASSLAGDRVSSYEQYFGPGTRLTVT.